The TCR beta chain under discussion was sequenced for a study of cytomegalovirus exposure and HLA in healthy donors. The study's findings and limits: V- and J-gene trimming of TCR beta was linked (in a later analysis) to a missense DCLRE1C variant. What a later analysis reportedly showed was that an Asian-associated ancestry cluster had fewer N-insertions than the roughly 670-donor mean. Sequencing likely caused a cluster of highly shared sequence variants.

CDR3 length: 13 amino acids. The germline gives CDR1 MNHNS, CDR2 SASEGT. V trimming: 8 bases; J trimming: 1 base; junction bases outside the gene matches: 4. The study ran its PCR with 60 Vbeta and 13 Jbeta primers. TCRdb's table, derived via immunoSEQ multiplex PCR, lists solely in-frame clones and lacks some. The table includes around 100,000 clones, around 10% detected once. This clone turned up a few times. What it binds is unknown. The chain employs TRBV6-1 and TRBJ1-2; 7 bases agree with TRBD1. The clonotype originates from a man aged 40-55 years in good health and CMV-seropositive. Sequencing was done on a sample of PBMCs. CDR3 sequence: CASWGTVNYGYTF. The CDR3 nucleotides are TGTGCCAGCTGGGGGACAGTTAACTATGGCTACACCTTC.